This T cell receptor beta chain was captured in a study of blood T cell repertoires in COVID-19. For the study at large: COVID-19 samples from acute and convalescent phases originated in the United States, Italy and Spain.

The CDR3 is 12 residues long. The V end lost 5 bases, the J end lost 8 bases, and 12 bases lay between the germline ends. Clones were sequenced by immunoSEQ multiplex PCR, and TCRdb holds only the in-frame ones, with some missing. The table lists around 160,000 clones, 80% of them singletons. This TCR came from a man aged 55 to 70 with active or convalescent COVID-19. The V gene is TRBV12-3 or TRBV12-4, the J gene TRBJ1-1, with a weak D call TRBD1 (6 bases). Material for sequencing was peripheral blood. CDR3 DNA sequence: TGTGCCAGCAGTATACAGGGCGCCGAAGCTTTCTTT. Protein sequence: CASSIQGAEAFF.